A selection of T cell receptor beta chains follows, all from one sample in a study of blood T cell repertoires in COVID-19. Method: immunoSEQ multiplex PCR; TCRdb's copy keeps in-frame clones and lacks some. The sample consists of approximately 290,000 clones, roughly 88% of them appearing once. Source material: peripheral blood. These receptors were taken from a human donor with COVID-19, enrolled during active disease. The donor label of this sample is uncertain. Each CDR3 is given with its conserved first and last residue. The order of the fields is D gene, clone size, J gene, V gene, CDR3 protein, CDR3 DNA. D genes are given only for firm matches. Rows may omit the clone size; those that give it use once, few, many or a size class.

>TRBD1|-|TRBJ1-2|TRBV2
CASNPQVTGVYGYTF
TGTGCCAGCAACCCTCAGGTGACAGGGGTTTATGGCTACACCTTC
>TRBD2|-|TRBJ2-2|TRBV5-1
CASTAGGNTGELFF
TGCGCCAGCACCGCGGGAGGGAACACCGGGGAGCTGTTTTTT
>-|once|TRBJ1-5|TRBV30
CAWSVGQRGQPQHF
TGTGCCTGGAGTGTAGGACAGAGAGGGCAGCCCCAGCATTTT
>-|-|TRBJ2-2|TRBV18
CASSRAPGAANTGELFF
TGTGCCAGCTCACGAGCTCCTGGGGCGGCGAACACCGGGGAGCTGTTTTTT
>-|-|TRBJ2-5|TRBV5-4
CASSLELVGETQYF
TGTGCCAGCAGCTTGGAACTAGTGGGGGAGACCCAGTACTTC
>TRBD2|-|TRBJ2-1|TRBV3-1/TRBV3-2
CASSLARVAGGYNEQFF
TGTGCCAGCAGCCTCGCCAGGGTCGCGGGAGGATACAATGAGCAGTTCTTC
>-|-|TRBJ2-5|TRBV28
CASTTRKSEETQYF
TGTGCCAGCACCACACGTAAGTCAGAAGAGACCCAGTACTTC
>TRBD2|-|TRBJ2-2|TRBV5-6
CASSPLSLRIAGTGELFF
TGTGCCAGCAGCCCTCTCTCCCTCCGAATAGCGGGTACCGGGGAGCTGTTTTTT
>-|-|TRBJ1-1|TRBV7-2
CASGGATGRGLRAEAFF
TGTGCCAGCGGTGGGGCTACAGGACGCGGATTGCGCGCTGAAGCTTTCTTT
>TRBD1|-|TRBJ1-4|TRBV9
CASSFGQENNEKLFF
TGTGCCAGCAGCTTTGGACAGGAGAATAATGAAAAACTGTTTTTT
>-|-|TRBJ1-2|TRBV7-3
CASSPNGDYGYTF
TGTGCCAGCAGCCCCAACGGGGACTATGGCTACACCTTC
>TRBD2|-|TRBJ2-1|TRBV19
CASIEGTSGANEQFF
TGTGCCAGTATCGAAGGGACTAGCGGGGCTAATGAGCAGTTCTTC
>-|-|TRBJ1-2|TRBV19
CASSIREAGGYTF
TGTGCCAGTAGTATACGGGAAGCCGGTGGCTACACCTTC
>TRBD1|-|TRBJ1-5|TRBV19
CASSQGQVSNQPQHF
TGTGCCAGTAGCCAGGGACAGGTATCTAATCAGCCCCAGCATTTT